This T cell receptor beta chain was recovered during a study of shared clonotypes between healthy human individuals. Broader study findings: Tissues were not sampled, only blood, and their repertoires likely differ. Incompleteness in sorted-subset sequencing, despite large depth, was shown by rarefaction.

Adult donors, all healthy and HIV-negative, had no recent acute infections or vaccinations. Clones were sequenced by immunoSEQ multiplex PCR, and TCRdb holds only the in-frame ones, with some missing. The top ten hold roughly 0.57% of the sample, which has about 1.1 million clones, around 82% seen once. As regards this clone: Its antigen is still unknown.

The germline CDR1 and CDR2 sequences are MNHEY and SMNVEV (reference sequence). CDR3 length: 18 residues. Germline trimming cut 2 bases from V and 6 bases from J; bases unmatched to any gene: 14. The sequenced material came from memory CD4+ T cells from PBMCs. Stated subset: CD45RA-negative fraction. The rearrangement uses TRBV27 and TRBJ2-1, with 9 nucleotides matching TRBD2. The TCR comes from a man aged 18 to 30 in good health. Some clones in this sample may be carry-over from other donors' samples. CDR3 region: CASSLLGQPGLARNEQFF. CDR3 sequence (DNA): TGTGCCAGCAGTTTACTTGGACAGCCGGGACTAGCTCGCAATGAGCAGTTCTTC.